The next 31 T cell receptor beta chains were all read from a single sample in a study of blood T cells in healthy people across ages. A sample-barcoded 5' primer and a J-beta primer mix were used in a second PCR of about 7 to 12 cycles. A single record per CDR3 protein comes from TCRdb applying MiXCR to the 5' RACE reads. The sample lists around 990,000 distinct CDR3 sequences, approximately 25% occurring once. The same data also went into a second study, on T cells of mothers and their children.

The sequenced sample was blood. All receptors come from a girl aged 2 to 10 in good health.

The CDR3 bases are TGTGCCAGCCGACGCGGACAGAGTTATAATTCACCCCTCCACTTT. It translates to CASRRGQSYNSPLHF. The chain joins TRBV6-5 to TRBJ1-6; D perhaps matches TRBD1 (6 bases). The CDR3 covers 15 residues. Germline CDR1 reads MNHEY; CDR2 reads SVGAGI. V gave up 8 bases and J gave up 4 bases, with 15 bases separating them.

This clonotype was observed a few times. The genes are TRBV4-3 and TRBJ2-7; 13 bases agree with TRBD2. V lost 3 bases to trimming and J lost 5 bases; unmatched junction nucleotides: 7. This CDR3 is 16 amino acids long. Germline V gives CDR1 LGHNA, CDR2 YSLEER. Here the CDR3 reads CASSQRLAGGNDEQYF. Here the CDR3 DNA reads TGCGCCAGCAGCCAGAGACTAGCGGGGGGAAACGACGAGCAGTACTTC.

This clonotype occurred a few times. This rearrangement joins TRBV3-1 to TRBJ2-7, with D tentatively TRBD1 (6 bases). Trimming cost V 3 bases and J 2 bases, with 14 bases left between them. The CDR3 has 15 amino acids. CDR1 and CDR2 (germline): LGHDT, YNNKEL (reference sequence). The CDR3 is CASSHTGSTAYEQYF. In DNA form, the CDR3 reads TGTGCCAGCAGCCATACAGGGTCAACCGCCTACGAGCAGTACTTC.

This clonotype was observed a few times. J is TRBJ1-1 and V is TRBV11-3; 8 bases agree with TRBD1. The V gene end was trimmed by 1 base and the J gene end by 13 bases; junction bases not matched to a gene: 8. This CDR3 has 13 residues. Per germline, CDR1 SGHNT and CDR2 YENEEA. CDR3 in DNA: TGTGCCAGCAGCTTAGGACCGGACAGGGAGGATTTCTTT. Its protein product is CASSLGPDREDFF.

The chain has TRBV18 and TRBJ2-5; D is undetermined. Germline V gene data show CDR1 as KGHSH and CDR2 as LQKENI. Deletions cut 1 base from V and 3 bases from J, with 6 bases between. The CDR3 loop spans 13 amino acids. CDR3 sequence: CASSPRFEETQYF. CDR3 DNA: TGTGCCAGCTCACCACGGTTCGAAGAGACCCAGTACTTC.

This clonotype came up a few times. The rearrangement joins TRBV18 to TRBJ2-3; 9 bases line up with TRBD2. The V segment lost 3 bases and the J segment 2 bases; nucleotides outside the gene matches: 6. This CDR3 has 16 residues. Germline V gene sequence: CDR1 KGHSH, CDR2 LQKENI. CDR3 region: CASSPTLAGPTDTQYF. For the CDR3, the DNA is TGTGCCAGCTCACCCACCCTAGCGGGACCCACAGATACGCAGTATTTT.

V and J are TRBV6-5 and TRBJ2-5; 9 bases agree with TRBD2. V was pared by 0 bases and J by 1 base, with 3 bases of the junction left unmatched. This CDR3 comprises 16 residues. Per the germline V gene, CDR1 is MNHEY and CDR2 is SVGAGI. CDR3 amino acids: CASSYSMRGGQETQYF. DNA for the CDR3: TGTGCCAGCAGTTACTCTATGCGGGGGGGCCAAGAGACCCAGTACTTC.

The J gene is TRBJ2-5, the V gene TRBV2; 12 positions agree with TRBD2. The DNA end is a closer match to TRBJ2-1, so the J assignment may be wrong. Per the germline V gene, CDR1 is SNHLY and CDR2 is FYNNEI. The CDR3 runs 15 residues. The CDR3 here is CASKILAGGPSGQFF. The CDR3 coding sequence is TGTGCCAGCAAGATACTAGCGGGGGGTCCCAGCGGGCAGTTCTTC.

The chain recombines TRBV27 with TRBJ2-7, with D possibly TRBD1 on 5 matching bases. The germline V and J ends were trimmed by 2 bases and 0 bases, with 14 bases remaining between them. The CDR3 loop spans 16 amino acids. Germline assignment: CDR1 MNHEY and CDR2 SMNVEV (reference sequence). CDR3 nucleotides: TGTGCCAGCAGTTTAACCTGGGGCAGCAACTCCTACGAGCAGTACTTC. It specifies CASSLTWGSNSYEQYF.

This clonotype was detected a few times. Sequence at one end of the junction differs from germline and may be a read error. V and J are TRBV5-1 and TRBJ2-3; D possibly uses TRBD1 or TRBD2 (5 bases each). This CDR3 region has 15 residues. Germline V gene lookup returns CDR1 SGHRS and CDR2 YFSETQ. CDR3 in DNA: TGCGCCAGCAGCTCCGGACTGGTTAGCACAGGTACGCAGTATTTT. It is translated as CASSSGLVSTGTQYF. The full variable domain, in which reference TRBV5-1 and TRBJ2-3 provide the parts outside the CDR3, is KAGVTQTPRYLIKTRGQQVTLSCSPISGHRSVSWYQQTPGQGLQFLFEYFSETQRNKGNFPGRFSGRQFSNSRSEMNVSTLELGDSALYLCASSSGLVSTGTQYFGPGTRLTVL.

V and J are TRBV9 and TRBJ2-1; 9 positions match TRBD1. V was pared by 2 bases and J by 4 bases, with 4 bases of the junction left unmatched. This CDR3 comprises 15 residues. CDR1 and CDR2 (germline): SGDLS, YYNGEE. The CDR3 sequence is CASSVRDREYNEQFF. CDR3 sequence (DNA): TGTGCCAGCAGCGTCCGGGACAGGGAATACAATGAGCAGTTCTTC.

The V and J genes are TRBV7-8 and TRBJ1-4, with no clear D. The V gene's germline CDR1 is SGHVS and CDR2 FQNEAQ. Trimming pared 1 base from V and 10 bases from J, leaving 7 bases between. The CDR3 has 12 amino acids. For the CDR3, the DNA is TGTGCCAGCAGCTTAGTACTTGGAAAACTGTTTTTT. Protein product: CASSLVLGKLFF.

This clonotype was seen more than once but under ten times. V and J are TRBV5-5 and TRBJ1-5; D is possibly TRBD1 (6 bases). This CDR3 comprises 14 residues. Trimming removed 0 bases from V and 4 bases from J, with 8 bases in between. Germline assignment: CDR1 SGHKS and CDR2 YYEKEE (reference sequence). CDR3 residues: CASSLADRNQPQHF. The DNA of the CDR3 is TGTGCCAGCAGCTTGGCGGACAGAAATCAGCCCCAGCATTTT.

This clonotype has a handful of counts. The CDR3 is CASSPNTGGNSPLHF. As DNA, the CDR3 is TGTGCCAGTAGTCCGAATACAGGGGGAAATTCACCCCTCCACTTT. The V call is TRBV19, the J call TRBJ1-6, with 8 bases aligning to TRBD1. Trimming cost V 5 bases and J 7 bases; bases outside gene matches: 7. Germline loops: CDR1 LNHDA, CDR2 SQIVND (reference sequence). There are 15 residues in the CDR3.

This clonotype has just a few counts. This chain links TRBV7-2 with TRBJ1-1; D remains unclear. CDR1 and CDR2 (germline): SGHTA, FQGNSA. CDR3 length: 14 residues. Trimming stripped 3 bases from V and 1 base from J, with 9 bases between. This CDR3 is CASSFGRQNTEAFF. The CDR3 DNA reads TGTGCCAGCAGCTTCGGTAGGCAGAACACTGAAGCTTTCTTT.

The chain has TRBV19 and TRBJ2-5; the D gene is possibly TRBD1 (5 bases). Trimming removed 5 bases at V and 10 bases at J, with 17 bases between. CDR3 length equals 13 residues. Germline assignment: CDR1 LNHDA and CDR2 SQIVND (reference sequence). This chain's CDR3 is CASSPGPIGDQYF. In DNA form, the CDR3 reads TGTGCCAGTAGTCCCGGTCCCATAGGGGACCAGTACTTC.

This clonotype turned up a few times. The chain recombines TRBV5-1 with TRBJ2-4; tentatively, D is TRBD2 (6 bases). Germline V gene sequence: CDR1 SGHRS, CDR2 YFSETQ. The V and J ends lost 0 bases and 3 bases respectively, with 13 bases between them. The CDR3 extends over 16 amino acids. CDR3 protein: CASSLGGSGNKNIQYF. For the CDR3, the DNA is TGCGCCAGCAGCTTGGGAGGTAGCGGAAACAAAAACATTCAGTACTTC.

The V and J genes are TRBV7-8 and TRBJ2-4; TRBD2 aligns across 9 bases. The V gene end was trimmed by 1 base and the J gene end by 16 bases; junction bases not matched to a gene: 5. The CDR3 consists of 12 residues. The germline gives CDR1 SGHVS, CDR2 FQNEAQ. The CDR3 protein is CASSLDPSGVYF. CDR3 DNA sequence: TGTGCCAGCAGCTTAGACCCTAGCGGGGTCTACTTC. Full variable domain (missing parts from reference TRBV7-8 and TRBJ2-4): GAGVSQSPRYKVAKRGQDVALRCDPISGHVSLFWYQQALGQGPEFLTYFQNEAQLDKSGLPSDRFFAERPEGSVSTLKIQRTQQEDSAVYLCASSLDPSGVYFGAGTRLSVL.

This clonotype has only a few counts. V usage is TRBV7-3 and J usage is TRBJ1-5, with a tentative D call TRBD1 (5 bases). The CDR3 extends over 17 amino acids. Germline CDR1 SGHTA, CDR2 FQGTGA. Trimming cost V 1 base and J 3 bases, with 16 bases left between them. Here the CDR3 reads CASSLIAKAGPNQPQHF. DNA for the CDR3: TGTGCCAGCAGCTTAATAGCGAAGGCAGGGCCCAATCAGCCCCAGCATTTT.

The V call is TRBV12-3 or TRBV12-4, the J call TRBJ2-7, with D maybe TRBD2 (7 bases). This CDR3 contains 13 residues. V lost 7 bases, J lost 12 bases, and 22 bases lay in between. Written as DNA, the CDR3 is TGTGCCAGCACCTACCAGGGGCGGGAGACCCGGTACTTC. Translation: CASTYQGRETRYF.

The chain has TRBV6-6 and TRBJ1-6, with TRBD1 identical over 9 bases. This CDR3 is built from 14 residues. Per germline, CDR1 MNHNY and CDR2 SVGAGI (reference sequence). V was clipped by 6 bases and J by 9 bases; unmatched bases: 6. The CDR3 is CASSDRGIVSPLHF. The CDR3 DNA reads TGTGCCAGCAGCGACAGGGGGATTGTTTCACCCCTCCACTTT.

This clonotype appeared a few times. V and J are TRBV5-1 and TRBJ2-1; 7 bases are shared with TRBD1. The length of the CDR3 is 15 residues. Germline assignment: CDR1 SGHRS and CDR2 YFSETQ. V gave up 4 bases and J gave up 5 bases; unmatched junction bases: 9. For the CDR3, the DNA is TGCGCCAGCAGCCTCGACAGGGTTGTTAACAATGAGCAGTTCTTC. As protein: CASSLDRVVNNEQFF.

CDR3 loop: CASSVSGVGSVLTF. The CDR3 region has the DNA TGTGCCAGCAGCGTATCCGGGGTTGGTAGCGTCCTGACTTTC. The chain uses TRBV9 and TRBJ2-6, with D maybe TRBD2 (5 bases). Trimming shortened V by 1 base and J by 12 bases, and 14 bases separated the two germline ends. Germline assignment: CDR1 SGDLS and CDR2 YYNGEE. The CDR3 runs to 14 residues.

This clonotype was seen only a few times. The CDR3 is CASSPRGQGLPDTQYF. CDR3 sequence (DNA): TGTGCCAGCTCACCTAGGGGACAGGGCCTCCCAGATACGCAGTATTTT. The V gene is TRBV18, the J gene TRBJ2-3; TRBD1 matches 9 bases. The germline CDR1 and CDR2 sequences are KGHSH and LQKENI. V trimming: 3 bases; J trimming: 4 bases; junction bases outside the gene matches: 8. The CDR3 is 16 amino acids.

This clonotype has just a few counts. The genes are TRBV11-2 and TRBJ1-3, with D unclear. V was trimmed by 0 bases and J by 4 bases, leaving 4 bases between them. The CDR3 totals 13 residues. Looked up from germline, CDR1 is SGHAT and CDR2 is FQNNGV. In DNA, the CDR3 is TGTGCCAGCAGCTTAGAGGTCGGAAACACCATATATTTT. Translating gives CASSLEVGNTIYF.

The V call is TRBV6-5, the J call TRBJ2-5; the D gene is possibly TRBD1 (6 bases). This CDR3 spans 12 amino acids. The germline gives CDR1 MNHEY, CDR2 SVGAGI. Trimming left V 4 bases short and J 9 bases short, with 12 bases between. The CDR3 coding sequence is TGTGCCAGCAGTTCACAGGGCTGGGCCCAGTACTTC. Translation: CASSSQGWAQYF.

The CDR3 sequence is CASSSPTSGRGETQYF. DNA of the CDR3: TGTGCCAGCAGCTCGCCGACTAGCGGGAGAGGAGAGACCCAGTACTTC. V and J are TRBV11-2 and TRBJ2-5; 12 bases map to TRBD2. CDR3 length: 16 residues. After removal of 4 bases from V and 4 bases from J, the junction contained 7 bases not matched to a gene. CDR1 and CDR2 from the germline V gene are SGHAT and FQNNGV.

Only a few counts were recorded for this clonotype. The rearrangement uses TRBV9 and TRBJ1-1; the match to TRBD1 covers 9 bases. V lost 4 bases to trimming and J lost 6 bases; unmatched junction nucleotides: 7. Germline V CDR1 and CDR2: SGDLS, YYNGEE. This CDR3 contains 14 residues. The CDR3 spells CASSPLRQGAEAFF. The CDR3 region has the DNA TGTGCCAGCAGCCCCCTTCGACAGGGGGCTGAAGCTTTCTTT.

This clonotype was counted between two and nine times. The chain couples TRBV20-1 to TRBJ1-6; D is undetermined. The CDR3 totals 14 residues. Germline V gene sequence: CDR1 DFQATT, CDR2 SNEGSKA (reference sequence). The V end was cut by 3 bases, the J end by 3 bases, with 9 bases between. In nucleotides, the CDR3 is TGCAGTGCTAGTACACAGCTCTATAATTCACCCCTCCACTTT. Amino acid sequence: CSASTQLYNSPLHF.

A remark on this clonotype: The conserved phenylalanine or tryptophan is not found at the CDR3 terminus, so this likely reflects a read error. The J gene is TRBJ1-1, the V gene TRBV29-1, with D tentatively TRBD1 (5 bases). The CDR3 runs 14 residues. From germline, CDR1 is SQVTM and CDR2 ANQGSEA. Trimming took off 4 bases at V and 0 bases at J, with 12 bases between the two ends. CDR3 nucleotide sequence: TGCAGCGTTGGGGACGGAAATTTGAACACTGAAGCTTTCTAT. It specifies CSVGDGNLNTEAFY.

The rearrangement uses TRBV28 and TRBJ1-5, with 8 bases matching TRBD1. Trimming cost V 5 bases and J 1 base; bases outside gene matches: 7. The germline CDR1 and CDR2 sequences are MDHEN and SYDVKM. This CDR3 has 16 residues. CDR3 coding DNA: TGTGCCAGCAGTGTCACAGGGGGAGGAAGCAATCAGCCCCAGCATTTT. It yields the protein CASSVTGGGSNQPQHF.